This T cell receptor (beta chain) was recorded in a study of shared clonotypes between healthy human individuals. Regarding this clone: The same CDR3 can be traced to other DNA sequences in this sample.

The germline V gene has CDR1 MNHEY and CDR2 SMNVEV (reference sequence). This CDR3 is 14 amino acids long. The V end lost 6 bases, the J end lost 0 bases, and 10 bases lay between the germline ends. In the naive CD8 group, cells lacked CD45RO and were positively selected for CCR7, so terminally differentiated effector memory CD45RA+ cells were left out. Several immunoSEQ plates held equal portions of the genomic DNA taken from each subset. The table came from immunoSEQ multiplex PCR; TCRdb's copy has only in-frame clones and leaves some out. The table includes millions of clones, over 85% detected once.

Sequencing was performed on naive CD8+ T cells sorted from blood. This sequence joins TRBV27 and TRBJ2-3; D remains unclear. The source of this sequence is a man aged 18 to 30 in good health. The chain's CDR3 is CASSPLGSTDTQYF. Here the CDR3 DNA reads TGTGCCAGCAGCCCCCTAGGAAGCACAGATACGCAGTATTTT.